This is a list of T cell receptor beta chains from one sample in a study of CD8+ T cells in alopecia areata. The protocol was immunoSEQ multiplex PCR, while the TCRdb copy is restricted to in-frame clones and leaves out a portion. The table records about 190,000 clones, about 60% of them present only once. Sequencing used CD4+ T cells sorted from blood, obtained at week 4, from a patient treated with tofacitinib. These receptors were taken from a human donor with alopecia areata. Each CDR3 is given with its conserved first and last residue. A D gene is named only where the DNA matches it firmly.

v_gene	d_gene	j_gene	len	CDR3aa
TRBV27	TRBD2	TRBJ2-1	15	CASSIRTSRNNEQFF
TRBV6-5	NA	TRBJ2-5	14	CASSYIGTRETQYF
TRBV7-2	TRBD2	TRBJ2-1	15	CASSLVASGSNEQFF
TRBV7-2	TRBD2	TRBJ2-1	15	CASSRLAGSLNEQFF
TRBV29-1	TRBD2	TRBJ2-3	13	CSVVSGGSDTQYF
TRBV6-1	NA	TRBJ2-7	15	CASSVSGQALLEQYF
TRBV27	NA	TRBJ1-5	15	CASSPRLGGNQPQHF
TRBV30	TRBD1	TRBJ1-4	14	CAWRPQGRKEKLFF
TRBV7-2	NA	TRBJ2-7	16	CASSLVAGQSSYEQYF
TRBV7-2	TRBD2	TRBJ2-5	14	CASSLDPSGRTQYF
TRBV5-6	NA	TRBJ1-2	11	CASSANGGYTF
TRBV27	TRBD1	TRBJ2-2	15	CASSLGTVNTGELFF
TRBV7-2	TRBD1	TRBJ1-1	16	CASSLAPRQGNTEAFF
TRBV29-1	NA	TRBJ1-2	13	CSVAAGGVYGYTF
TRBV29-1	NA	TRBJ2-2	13	CSVDGYHTGELFF
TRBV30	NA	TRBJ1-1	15	CAWTNTGRGNTEAFF
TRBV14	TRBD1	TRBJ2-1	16	CASSQGYGGQGNEQFF
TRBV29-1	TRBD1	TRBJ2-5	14	CSVESRGRGETQYF
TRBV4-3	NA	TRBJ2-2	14	CASSHLGGTGELFF
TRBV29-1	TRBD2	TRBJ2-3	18	CSGWDRRLAGIGTDTQYF
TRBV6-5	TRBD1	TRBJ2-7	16	CASSSFLRDRVVEQYF
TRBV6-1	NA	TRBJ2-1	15	CASSERVVPYNEQFF
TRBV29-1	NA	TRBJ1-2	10	CSVDLDGYTF
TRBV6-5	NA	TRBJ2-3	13	CASTYTSTDTQYF
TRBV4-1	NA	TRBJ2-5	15	CASSQWGAKGETQYF
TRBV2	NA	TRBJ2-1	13	CASSDERPREQFF
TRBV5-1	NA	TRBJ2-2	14	CASSSQGNTGELFF
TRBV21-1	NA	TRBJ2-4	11	CASSGLDIQYF
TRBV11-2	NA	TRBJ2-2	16	CASSSNPIGSAGELFF